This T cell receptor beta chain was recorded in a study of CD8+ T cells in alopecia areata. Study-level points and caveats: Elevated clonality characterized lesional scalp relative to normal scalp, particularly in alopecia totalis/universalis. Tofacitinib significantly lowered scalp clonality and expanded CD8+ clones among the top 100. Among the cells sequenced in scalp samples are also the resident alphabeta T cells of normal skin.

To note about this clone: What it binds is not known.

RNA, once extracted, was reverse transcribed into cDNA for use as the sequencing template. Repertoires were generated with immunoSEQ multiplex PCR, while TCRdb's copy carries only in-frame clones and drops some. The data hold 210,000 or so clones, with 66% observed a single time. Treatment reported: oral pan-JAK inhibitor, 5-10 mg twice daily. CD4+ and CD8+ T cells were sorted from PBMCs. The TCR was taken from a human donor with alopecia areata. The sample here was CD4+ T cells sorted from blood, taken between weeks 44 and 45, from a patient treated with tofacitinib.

Here the CDR3 reads CASSIRQGASGELFF. CDR3 DNA sequence: TGTGCCAGCAGCATTCGACAGGGGGCTTCTGGGGAGCTGTTTTTT. The chain joins TRBV9 to TRBJ2-2; 10 bases agree with TRBD1. The V gene end was trimmed by 4 bases and the J gene end by 8 bases; junction bases not matched to a gene: 8. The CDR3 runs to 15 residues. The germline CDR1 and CDR2 sequences are SGDLS and YYNGEE.